These 8 T cell receptor beta chains originate from one sample sequenced in a study of T cell responses to AZD1222 COVID-19 vaccine. Profiling relied on immunoSEQ multiplex PCR, and the TCRdb table lists in-frame clones only, not all of them. Altogether around 96,000 clones are present, 70% to 90% being singletons, with the ten largest covering about 2.8%. Specimen: peripheral blood, collected on day 0 of AZD1222 vaccination. These receptor sequences come from an adult in good health.

The V gene is TRBV6-5, the J gene TRBJ2-7, with D possibly TRBD2 on 5 matching bases. There are 14 residues in the CDR3. The V gene's germline CDR1 is MNHEY and CDR2 SVGAGI. V lost 7 bases and J 2 bases, leaving 15 bases between the germline ends. CDR3: CASTSLLGAYEQYF. The CDR3 coding sequence is TGTGCCAGCACATCACTACTCGGGGCCTACGAGCAGTACTTC.

The DNA for the CDR3 is TGTGCCAGCAGTTTAGTGTCCGAGCAGTTCTTC. It codes for CASSLVSEQFF. The chain carries TRBV12-3 or TRBV12-4 and TRBJ2-1; unclear D gene. The V end was cut by 1 base, the J end by 10 bases, with 5 bases between. CDR3 length equals 11 residues.

This chain connects TRBV5-1 to TRBJ1-6, with unresolved D. This CDR3 has 13 residues. Germline lookup yields CDR1 SGHRS and CDR2 YFSETQ. Trimming removed 3 bases from V and 7 bases from J, with 8 bases in between. The CDR3 nucleotides are TGCGCCAGCAGCTCGGACGGAAATTCACCCCTCCACTTT. Translating it yields CASSSDGNSPLHF.

This clone was seen more than once but under ten times. This rearrangement joins TRBV28 to TRBJ1-3, with D possibly TRBD1 on 6 matching bases. V was clipped by 6 bases and J by 3 bases, with 12 bases between them. The length of the CDR3 is 14 residues. CDR1 MDHEN and CDR2 SYDVKM come from the germline V gene. The CDR3 spells CASRSTGGGNTIYF. DNA for the CDR3: TGTGCCAGCAGGTCGACAGGAGGTGGAAACACCATATATTTT.

V gene TRBV6-5 combines with J gene TRBJ2-1; D gene unclear. CDR3 length: 14 amino acids. Germline CDR1 is MNHEY and CDR2 is SVGAGI. Trimming cost V 7 bases and J 3 bases, with 13 bases left between them. The CDR3 protein is CASTLSRSYNEQFF. CDR3 DNA sequence: TGTGCCAGCACCCTCAGCAGGAGCTACAATGAGCAGTTCTTC.

The chain carries TRBV7-2 and TRBJ2-7, with D possibly matching TRBD1 (6 bases). Trimming cost V 1 base and J 3 bases, with 10 bases left between them. This CDR3 region has 14 residues. Germline V lookup: CDR1 SGHTA, CDR2 FQGNSA. As DNA, the CDR3 is TGTGCCAGCAGCTTAGATGGGACATACTACGAGCAGTACTTC. As protein: CASSLDGTYYEQYF.

V usage is TRBV19 and J usage is TRBJ1-1; 9 bases map to TRBD1. The CDR3 is 15 amino acids. Germline CDR1 reads LNHDA; CDR2 reads SQIVND (reference sequence). The V segment lost 6 bases and the J segment 0 bases; nucleotides outside the gene matches: 5. DNA for the CDR3: TGTGCCAGTAGACCCGGGACAGGGCTGAACACTGAAGCTTTCTTT. It is translated as CASRPGTGLNTEAFF.

The chain links TRBV19 to TRBJ2-3, with 8 bases identical to TRBD2. Germline V gene data show CDR1 as LNHDA and CDR2 as SQIVND (reference sequence). Unmatched junction bases numbered 4, after V lost 4 bases and J lost 1 base. The CDR3 runs 15 residues. The CDR3 is CASSNPAGGTDTQYF. CDR3 DNA sequence: TGTGCCAGTAGTAACCCAGCGGGGGGCACAGATACGCAGTATTTT.